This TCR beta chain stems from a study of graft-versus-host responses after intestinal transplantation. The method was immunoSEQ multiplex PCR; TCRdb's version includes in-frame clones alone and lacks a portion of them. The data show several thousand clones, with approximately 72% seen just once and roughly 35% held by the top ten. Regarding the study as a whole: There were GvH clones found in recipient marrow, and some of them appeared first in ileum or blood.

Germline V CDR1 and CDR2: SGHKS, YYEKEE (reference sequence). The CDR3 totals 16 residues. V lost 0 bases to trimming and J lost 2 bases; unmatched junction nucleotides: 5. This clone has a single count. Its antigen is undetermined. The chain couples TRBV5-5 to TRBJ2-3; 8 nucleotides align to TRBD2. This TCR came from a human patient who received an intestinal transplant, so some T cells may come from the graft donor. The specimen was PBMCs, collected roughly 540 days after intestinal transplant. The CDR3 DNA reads TGTGCCAGCAGCTTGGCCGGGGGGGGGACCACAGATACGCAGTATTTT. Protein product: CASSLAGGGTTDTQYF.